The rows below give T cell receptor beta chains drawn from one sample of a study of T cells after yellow fever vaccination. TCRdb passed the 5' RACE reads through MiXCR, listing each CDR3 protein once. The sample has approximately 160,000 distinct CDR3 sequences; 9.3% are singletons. This specimen consisted of CD8+ T cells sorted from PBMCs, obtained 45 days after the yellow fever booster vaccination. The receptor source for this set is a man younger than 35 who received the YFV17D yellow fever vaccine. Both conserved end residues are part of each CDR3. Each record gives: CDR3 DNA, CDR3 protein, clone size, V gene, D gene, J gene. A D gene is named only where the DNA matches it firmly. Not every row has a clone size; where given, it reads once, few, many or a size class.

TGTGCCAGCAGTGAAGGTACAATGGGAGATACGCAGTATTTT,CASSEGTMGDTQYF,few,TRBV2,.,TRBJ2-3
TGTGCCAGCAGTTTAACGGCACCGGGGCCCCAGCATTTT,CASSLTAPGPQHF,few,TRBV12-3/TRBV12-4,.,TRBJ1-5
TGTGCCAGCAGCCAAGGCCTGGTGGGTACACCCCTCCACTTT,CASSQGLVGTPLHF,many,TRBV3-1,.,TRBJ1-6
TGCGCCAGCAGCCAAGAAAGCCTAGTACCAGATACGCAGTATTTT,CASSQESLVPDTQYF,.,TRBV4-1,.,TRBJ2-3
TGCAGCGTTGAAGATGGTCGGGGTCGTTCCTACGAGCAGTACTTC,CSVEDGRGRSYEQYF,.,TRBV29-1,.,TRBJ2-7
TGTGCCAGCAGCCCGGGACTGGGCATGAACACTGAAGCTTTCTTT,CASSPGLGMNTEAFF,many,TRBV7-9,.,TRBJ1-1
TGTGCCAGCAGTCCGACAGTTGACACTGAAGCTTTCTTT,CASSPTVDTEAFF,many,TRBV11-2,.,TRBJ1-1
TGTGCCAGCAGCTTTAACCCCGCCGGGGGTTGGGGGGCCAACGTCCTGACTTTC,CASSFNPAGGWGANVLTF,few,TRBV7-2,.,TRBJ2-6
TGTGCCATCAGTACTGGACAGGTCCGCTTTTCCTATAATTCACCCCTCCACTTT,CAISTGQVRFSYNSPLHF,few,TRBV10-3,TRBD1,TRBJ1-6
TGCGCCAGCAGCTCGGGACAGGGGGCGCCTTTGGGCGGCTACACCTTC,CASSSGQGAPLGGYTF,.,TRBV5-1,TRBD1,TRBJ1-2
TGCGCCAGCAGCTCGGGACAGGGGTATCAAGAGACCCAGTACTTC,CASSSGQGYQETQYF,few,TRBV5-1,TRBD1,TRBJ2-5
TGTGCCAGCAGACATTCACAGGGGAGGGGAGAGACCCAGTACTTC,CASRHSQGRGETQYF,few,TRBV6-5,.,TRBJ2-5
TGTGCCAGCAGCAGAGGACAGGGCGGAACAGATACGCAGTATTTT,CASSRGQGGTDTQYF,.,TRBV11-3,TRBD1,TRBJ2-3
TGTGCCAGCAGTGAGCGGGGGGGGTACCAAGAGACCCAGTACTTC,CASSERGGYQETQYF,.,TRBV25-1,TRBD2,TRBJ2-5
TGTGCCAGCAGCCCCCAATCGGGACTAGCAAACAATGAGCAGTTCTTC,CASSPQSGLANNEQFF,few,TRBV9,TRBD2,TRBJ2-1
TGTGCCAGTAGTTTAGCAGGAAAGCCCCAGCATTTT,CASSLAGKPQHF,few,TRBV19,.,TRBJ1-5
TGTGCCAGCAGCTCTATACGGGACAGGGACTATGGCTACACCTTC,CASSSIRDRDYGYTF,.,TRBV7-2,TRBD1,TRBJ1-2
TGTGCCAGCAGCTGGGCTAGCGGGGGGGACTACGAGCAGTACTTC,CASSWASGGDYEQYF,few,TRBV7-2,TRBD2,TRBJ2-7
TGTGCCAGCAGTTCCCAGGGGGCTGATGACACAGATACGCAGTATTTT,CASSSQGADDTDTQYF,few,TRBV12-3/TRBV12-4,TRBD1,TRBJ2-3
TGTGCCAGCAGTTTGTCTAGGTCCACCGGGGAGCTGTTTTTT,CASSLSRSTGELFF,few,TRBV6-5,.,TRBJ2-2
TGTGCCTACGGGGGACTAAACACGCGAGAGCAGTTCTTC,CAYGGLNTREQFF,few,TRBV7-9,TRBD2,TRBJ2-1
TGTGCCAGCAGTTTTGGTAGTCTTCTCCTCTCTGGGGCCAACGTCCTGACTTTC,CASSFGSLLLSGANVLTF,.,TRBV27,.,TRBJ2-6
TGTGCCAGCAGCTTAGGAGCGGGGGAGGGAGAGACCCAGTACTTC,CASSLGAGEGETQYF,.,TRBV11-2,TRBD2,TRBJ2-5